This entry features one T cell receptor (beta chain) sequence. Its cognate antigen is unknown. Germline V gene data show CDR1 as SGHRS and CDR2 as YFSETQ. The CDR3 runs 15 residues. V was clipped by 3 bases and J by 6 bases; unmatched bases: 9. This record belongs to a study of cytomegalovirus exposure and HLA in healthy donors. Overall study findings and caveats: Despite most TCR sequences being rare, some public TCRs occurred in many donors. Apparent HLA restriction characterized most CMV-associated TCR beta chains in a later analysis. In a later analysis, about 17,000 TCR beta sequences were associated with HLA alleles at 0.05 false discovery rate. The study put around 180 TCR beta chains on its list as cytomegalovirus-associated.

13 Jbeta primers and 60 Vbeta primers were used for the PCR. TCRdb keeps only in-frame clones here, not all; method: immunoSEQ multiplex PCR. The repertoire holds 100,000 or so clones, with less than 80% as singletons. The clonotype comes from a man aged 25 to 40 in good health and CMV-seropositive. This chain uses TRBV5-1 with TRBJ2-3; 8 bases map to TRBD2. The sequenced sample was PBMCs. The CDR3 reads CASSSGLASWDTQYF. The CDR3 DNA is TGCGCCAGCAGCTCCGGACTAGCAAGTTGGGATACGCAGTATTTT.